This record concerns one TCR beta chain sequence. In this sample, this clone turned up a few times. Its antigen is still unknown. No much larger clone is present one base from it, and per-base qualities are unavailable. These data belong to a study of radiotherapy plus CTLA-4 blockade in lung cancer (dated by TCRdb to the late 2010s). Notes on the research overall: Among the enrolled patients, approximately 18% had an objective response, and roughly 30% reached disease control.

The library was built by means of the immunoSEQ multiplex PCR assay. The immuneACCESS repertoire file appears here via TCRdb, limited to in-frame rearrangements. These files lack a portion of the clones; in checked studies, under half of the deficit traces to unresolved V genes, and the cause of the others is not known. The sample profile shows about 45,000 clones; 60% to 70% of them were found once. 20% to 25% of the sample goes to the ten largest clones. The full study reports these points: Increased serum interferon-beta after radiation, together with early dynamic changes in blood T cell clones, were reported to be the strongest predictors of response. After treatment with radiotherapy and ipilimumab, TCR clones that originated in tumors expanded in peripheral blood.

The study evaluated CTLA-4 blockade (ipilimumab) given together with focal radiation therapy in patients who had chemo-refractory metastatic non-small-cell lung cancer. Between the V and J ends, shortened by 1 base and 4 bases respectively, the junction contains 10 bases. The CDR3 spans 14 residues, from the cysteine through the phenylalanine. Just CDR3 DNA is preserved here, 42 bases in frame from base 1. For CDR1 and CDR2, the germline V gene lists MGHRA and YSYEKL. The sequence links TRBV4-1 to TRBJ1-2, with no confidently assigned D gene. This clonotype originated in a human donor with non-small cell lung cancer who had a partial response to radiotherapy plus ipilimumab. Sequencing was performed on peripheral blood, taken from a patient treated with radiotherapy plus ipilimumab. The CDR3 sequence is CASSQGRETYGYTF. At the DNA level, the sequence is TGCGCCAGCAGCCAAGGACGGGAAACCTATGGCTACACCTTC.